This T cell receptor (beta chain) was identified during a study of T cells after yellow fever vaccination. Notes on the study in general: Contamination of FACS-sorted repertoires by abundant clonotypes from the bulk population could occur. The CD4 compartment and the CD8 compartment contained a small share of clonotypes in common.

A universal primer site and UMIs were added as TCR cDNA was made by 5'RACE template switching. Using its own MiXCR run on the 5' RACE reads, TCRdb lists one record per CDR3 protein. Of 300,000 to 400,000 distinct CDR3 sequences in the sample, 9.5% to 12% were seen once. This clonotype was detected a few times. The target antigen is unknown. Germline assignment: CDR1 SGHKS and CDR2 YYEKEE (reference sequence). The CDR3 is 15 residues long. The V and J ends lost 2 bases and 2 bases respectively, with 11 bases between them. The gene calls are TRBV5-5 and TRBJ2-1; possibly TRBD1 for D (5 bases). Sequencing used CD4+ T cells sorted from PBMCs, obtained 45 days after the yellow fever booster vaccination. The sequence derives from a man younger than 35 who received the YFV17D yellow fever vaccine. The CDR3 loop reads CASSFSGYPYNEQFF. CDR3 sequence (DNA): TGTGCCAGCAGCTTTTCAGGGTATCCCTACAATGAGCAGTTCTTC. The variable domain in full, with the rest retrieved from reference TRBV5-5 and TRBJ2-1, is DAGVTQSPTHLIKTRGQQVTLRCSPISGHKSVSWYQQVLGQGPQFIFQYYEKEERGRGNFPDRFSARQFPNYSSELNVNALLLGDSALYLCASSFSGYPYNEQFFGPGTRLTVL.